This entry lists 9 T cell receptor beta chains sequenced from one sample in a study of blood T cell repertoires in COVID-19. Using immunoSEQ multiplex PCR, the repertoire was profiled, and TCRdb retains in-frame clones only, with some absent. This sample has a few hundred thousand clones, with about 81% found just once. Sequencing was carried out using PBMCs or T cells enriched from blood (not recorded which). Source of these receptors: a man aged 40-49 years who had recovered from COVID-19.

The chain carries TRBV5-6 and TRBJ1-1; TRBD1 matches 7 bases. CDR3 length: 17 residues. The V gene's germline CDR1 is SGHDT and CDR2 YYEEEE. V shed 4 bases, J shed 1 base, and the junction held 13 bases outside the gene matches. The CDR3 DNA follows: TGTGCCAGCAGCCCTAACCCGGGACAGCTGTGGAACACTGAAGCTTTCTTT. It translates to CASSPNPGQLWNTEAFF.

J is TRBJ1-5 and V is TRBV19; D gene ambiguous. The germline V gene has CDR1 LNHDA and CDR2 SQIVND (reference sequence). V was shortened by 5 bases and J by 5 bases, with 22 bases between the two germline ends. This CDR3 spans 17 amino acids. Written as DNA, the CDR3 is TGTGCCAGTAGTTCAGTTCTATCGGGAGGGAATCATCAGCCCCAGCATTTT. Amino acids: CASSSVLSGGNHQPQHF.

The chain carries TRBV7-6 and TRBJ2-5; 8 bases align to TRBD1. From germline, CDR1 is SGHVS and CDR2 FNYEAQ. CDR3 size: 16 residues. V shed 2 bases and J 4 bases; nucleotides not matched to a gene: 9. The CDR3 is CASSLPSQGAGETQYF. CDR3 bases: TGTGCCAGCAGCTTACCGTCGCAGGGGGCAGGAGAGACCCAGTACTTC.

This chain joins TRBV7-8 and TRBJ1-3, with no clear D. Germline V gene lookup returns CDR1 SGHVS and CDR2 FQNEAQ. V was cut by 1 base and J by 1 base, with 8 bases left in between. The CDR3 sequence is 15 residues long. CDR3 DNA sequence: TGTGCCAGCAGCTTAGATAAGCGGTCTGGAAACACCATATATTTT. It specifies CASSLDKRSGNTIYF.

The chain uses TRBV4-1 and TRBJ1-2; D is uncertain. Germline V gives CDR1 MGHRA, CDR2 YSYEKL. V was shortened by 0 bases and J by 0 bases, with 17 bases between the two germline ends. The CDR3 loop spans 18 amino acids. The CDR3 sequence: CASSQDMNEAATNYGYTF. CDR3 DNA: TGCGCCAGCAGCCAAGATATGAACGAGGCAGCCACTAACTATGGCTACACCTTC.

The genes are TRBV7-9 and TRBJ1-2; TRBD1 aligns across 8 bases. The CDR3 totals 17 residues. Trimming removed 5 bases from V and 8 bases from J; junction bases left unmatched: 19. Germline V gene sequence: CDR1 SEHNR, CDR2 FQNEAQ (reference sequence). The chain's CDR3 is CASSRTGPETGARGYTF. In DNA form, the CDR3 reads TGTGCCAGCAGCCGTACGGGTCCCGAGACAGGGGCGCGGGGCTACACCTTC.

The chain combines TRBV7-9 with TRBJ2-2, with 10 nucleotides matching TRBD2. The CDR3 runs 16 residues. CDR1 and CDR2 from the germline V gene are SEHNR and FQNEAQ (reference sequence). V lost 2 bases, J lost 3 bases, and 3 bases stayed unmatched. CDR3 loop: CASSLKRGGDTGELFF. Written as DNA, the CDR3 is TGTGCCAGCAGCTTAAAGCGGGGGGGCGACACCGGGGAGCTGTTTTTT.

The rearrangement uses TRBV27 and TRBJ2-7; TRBD2 aligns across 12 bases. Germline CDR1 reads MNHEY; CDR2 reads SMNVEV (reference sequence). Unmatched junction bases numbered 15, after V lost 7 bases and J lost 5 bases. This CDR3 is built from 17 residues. In nucleotides, the CDR3 is TGTGCCAGCACCCCAATCAGACTAGCGGGAGTGTCAAACGAGCAGTACTTC. It yields the protein CASTPIRLAGVSNEQYF.

This clone occurred a few times. The genes are TRBV5-5 and TRBJ2-7; TRBD1 is a possible D gene (6 bases). The CDR3 has 15 amino acids. Between the trimmed V and J ends, which lost 0 bases and 3 bases, there was a span of 13 bases. CDR1 and CDR2 (germline): SGHKS, YYEKEE (reference sequence). For the CDR3, the DNA is TGTGCCAGCAGCTTGGAAGGGGGAAAGGGCTACGAGCAGTACTTC. Translated: CASSLEGGKGYEQYF.